This T cell receptor (beta chain) was captured by sequencing in a study of T cell responses to AZD1222 COVID-19 vaccine. Study-wide results and caveats: Only 5 to 7 individuals given AZD1222 were seropositive at baseline. Spike-specific TCR breadth and depth rose after two AZD1222 doses. Donors were largely white British and mainly female; clonal diversity was possibly underestimated.

Turning to this clone: Its antigen is currently unknown.

Losses at the gene ends were 4 bases for V and 5 bases for J; bases not matched to a gene: 6. The CDR3 length is 15 residues. Germline lookup yields CDR1 MDHEN and CDR2 SYDVKM. Sequencing used immunoSEQ multiplex PCR; TCRdb keeps in-frame clones, though not all of them. Among about 200,000 clones listed, around 93% were seen once. This chain connects TRBV28 to TRBJ1-5, with 9 bases aligning to TRBD1. Material: peripheral blood, obtained on day 0 of MenACWY control vaccination. The TCR comes from an adult in good health. CDR3 protein: CASSSGQGAHQPQHF. The CDR3 DNA is TGTGCCAGCAGTTCGGGACAGGGTGCGCATCAGCCCCAGCATTTT. Complete variable domain (other parts from reference TRBV28 and TRBJ1-5): DVKVTQSSRYLVKRTGEKVFLECVQDMDHENMFWYRQDPGLGLRLIYFSYDVKMKEKGDIPEGYSVSREKKERFSLILESASTNQTSMYLCASSSGQGAHQPQHFGDGTRLSIL.